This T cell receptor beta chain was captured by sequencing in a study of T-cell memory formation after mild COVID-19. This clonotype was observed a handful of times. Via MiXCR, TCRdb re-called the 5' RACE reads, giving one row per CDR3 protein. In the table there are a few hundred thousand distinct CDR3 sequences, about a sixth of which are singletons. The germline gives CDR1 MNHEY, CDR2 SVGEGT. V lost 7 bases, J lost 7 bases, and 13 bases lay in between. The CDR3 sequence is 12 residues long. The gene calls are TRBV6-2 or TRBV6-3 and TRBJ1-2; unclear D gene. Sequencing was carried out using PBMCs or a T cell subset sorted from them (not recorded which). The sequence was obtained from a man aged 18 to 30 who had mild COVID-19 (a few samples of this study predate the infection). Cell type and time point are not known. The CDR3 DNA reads TGTGCCAGCACCCAAGAGGGCCTTGGCTACACCTTC. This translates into CASTQEGLGYTF.